A single T cell receptor beta chain is shown here with its context. Between the trimmed V and J ends, which lost 5 bases and 3 bases, there was a span of 9 bases. The length of the CDR3 is 13 residues. Germline CDR1 is LNHDA and CDR2 is SQIVND (reference sequence). MiXCR, run by TCRdb on the RT-PCR reads, gives a single entry per CDR3 protein. The table records 28,000 or so distinct CDR3 sequences, 6.8% of them present only once. This entry comes from a study of patients and donors after allogeneic stem cell transplantation. The sequence was obtained from a human donor who was either an allogeneic HSCT recipient or a stem cell or donor lymphocyte infusion donor (not recorded which). It is not recorded whose cells these are; they may come from a transplant donor. The rearrangement uses TRBV19 and TRBJ2-3, with a weak D call TRBD1 (6 bases). Input material: blood, either unsorted or a sorted T cell fraction (not recorded which). CDR3: CASSGQGTDTQYF. The DNA for the CDR3 is TGTGCCAGTAGTGGCCAGGGGACAGATACGCAGTATTTT.